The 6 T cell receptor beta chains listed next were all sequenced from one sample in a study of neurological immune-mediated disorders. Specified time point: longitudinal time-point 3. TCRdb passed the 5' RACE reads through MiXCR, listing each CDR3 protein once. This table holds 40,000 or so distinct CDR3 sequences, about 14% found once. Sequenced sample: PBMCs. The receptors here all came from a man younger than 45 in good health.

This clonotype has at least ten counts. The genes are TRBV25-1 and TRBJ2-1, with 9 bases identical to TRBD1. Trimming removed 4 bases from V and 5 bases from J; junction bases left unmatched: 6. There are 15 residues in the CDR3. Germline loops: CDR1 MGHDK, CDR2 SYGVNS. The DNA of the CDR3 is TGTGCCAGCAGTGCCAGGACAGGGGCTGACAATGAGCAGTTCTTC. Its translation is CASSARTGADNEQFF.

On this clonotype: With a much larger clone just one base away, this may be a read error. CDR3 DNA sequence: TGTGCCAGCAGCTTAGAGACTAGTTTCGGGGTGCTGTTTTTT. It is translated as CASSLETSFGVLFF. The chain carries TRBV7-2 and TRBJ2-2, with D perhaps matching TRBD2 (6 bases). The CDR3 has 14 amino acids. Germline CDR1 and CDR2: SGHTA and FQGNSA. The whole variable domain, remainder taken from reference TRBV7-2 and TRBJ2-2, is GAGVSQSPSNKVTEKGKDVELRCDPISGHTALYWYRQSLGQGLEFLIYFQGNSAPDKSGLPSDRFSAERTGGSVSTLTIQRTQQEDSAVYLCASSLETSFGVLFFGEGSRLTVL.

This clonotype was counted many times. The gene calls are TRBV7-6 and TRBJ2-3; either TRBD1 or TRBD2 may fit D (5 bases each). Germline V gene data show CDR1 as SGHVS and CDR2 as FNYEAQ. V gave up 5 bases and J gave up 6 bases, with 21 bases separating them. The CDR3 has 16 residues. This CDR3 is CASSALDSQWGDTQYF. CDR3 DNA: TGTGCCAGCAGCGCCCTCGACAGTCAATGGGGGGATACGCAGTATTTT.

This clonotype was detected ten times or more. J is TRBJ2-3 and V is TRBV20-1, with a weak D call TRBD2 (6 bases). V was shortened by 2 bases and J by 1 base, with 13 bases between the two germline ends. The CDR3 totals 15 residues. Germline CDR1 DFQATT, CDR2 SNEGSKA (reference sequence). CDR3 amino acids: CSARMSGSGTDTQYF. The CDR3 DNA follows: TGCAGTGCTAGAATGTCCGGGAGTGGCACAGATACGCAGTATTTT.

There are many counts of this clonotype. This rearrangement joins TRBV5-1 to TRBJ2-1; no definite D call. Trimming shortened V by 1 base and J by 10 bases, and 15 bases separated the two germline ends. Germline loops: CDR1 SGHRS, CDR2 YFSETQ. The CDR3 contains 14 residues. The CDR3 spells CASSLKPPVGEQFF. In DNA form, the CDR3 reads TGCGCCAGCAGCTTGAAACCCCCTGTAGGCGAGCAGTTCTTC.

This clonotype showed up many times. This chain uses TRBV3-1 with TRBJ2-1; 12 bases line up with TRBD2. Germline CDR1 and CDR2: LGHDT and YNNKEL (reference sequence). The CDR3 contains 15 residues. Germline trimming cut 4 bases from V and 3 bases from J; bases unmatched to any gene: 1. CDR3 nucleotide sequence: TGTGCCAGCAGCCGGACTAGCGGGGACTACAATGAGCAGTTCTTC. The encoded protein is CASSRTSGDYNEQFF.